Below, 30 T cell receptor beta chains from the same sample are listed, as sequenced in a study of cytomegalovirus exposure and HLA in healthy donors. A multiplex PCR was run with 60 Vbeta primers and 13 Jbeta primers. Repertoires were generated with immunoSEQ multiplex PCR, while TCRdb's copy carries only in-frame clones and drops some. The table includes about 120,000 clones, 83% detected once. The sample was PBMCs. These receptors were taken from a woman in her forties in good health and CMV-seropositive.

V and J are TRBV19 and TRBJ1-4; TRBD1 is a possible D gene (6 bases). Trimming shortened V by 6 bases and J by 4 bases, and 12 bases separated the two germline ends. The CDR3 is 14 amino acids. From germline, CDR1 is LNHDA and CDR2 SQIVND (reference sequence). This CDR3 reads CASRQTGRNEKLFF. DNA of the CDR3: TGTGCCAGTAGACAGACAGGACGTAATGAAAAACTGTTTTTT. Combining the CDR3 with reference TRBV19 and TRBJ1-4 gives the whole variable domain DGGITQSPKYLFRKEGQNVTLSCEQNLNHDAMYWYRQDPGQGLRLIYYSQIVNDFQKGDIAEGYSVSREKKESFPLTVTSAQKNPTAFYLCASRQTGRNEKLFFGSGTQLSVL.

The chain links TRBV28 to TRBJ1-5, with 10 bases aligning to TRBD1. Per the germline V gene, CDR1 is MDHEN and CDR2 is SYDVKM. There are 15 residues in the CDR3. Unmatched junction bases numbered 7, after V lost 5 bases and J lost 6 bases. This chain's CDR3 is CASSRDRGGGQPQHF. The DNA for the CDR3 is TGTGCCAGCAGTCGGGACAGGGGAGGAGGTCAGCCCCAGCATTTT. Complete variable domain (other parts from reference TRBV28 and TRBJ1-5): DVKVTQSSRYLVKRTGEKVFLECVQDMDHENMFWYRQDPGLGLRLIYFSYDVKMKEKGDIPEGYSVSREKKERFSLILESASTNQTSMYLCASSRDRGGGQPQHFGDGTRLSIL.

The chain joins TRBV11-2 to TRBJ2-4; 7 bases line up with TRBD1. Germline assignment: CDR1 SGHAT and CDR2 FQNNGV. The CDR3 covers 15 residues. V lost 8 bases, J lost 2 bases, and 9 bases stayed unmatched. The CDR3 sequence: CASRRAGGSKNIQYF. DNA of the CDR3: TGTGCCAGCCGTCGGGCAGGGGGTTCCAAAAACATTCAGTACTTC.

This sequence joins TRBV28 and TRBJ2-7; 10 nucleotides line up with TRBD1. CDR3 length: 18 amino acids. Germline V lookup: CDR1 MDHEN, CDR2 SYDVKM. The V gene end was trimmed by 6 bases and the J gene end by 2 bases; junction bases not matched to a gene: 16. CDR3 nucleotide sequence: TGTGCCAGCAGGAGACAGGGGGCGTTCTCGGGAGGTGCCTACGAGCAGTACTTC. Protein product: CASRRQGAFSGGAYEQYF.

V and J are TRBV5-6 and TRBJ1-1; 8 nucleotides match TRBD1. Unmatched junction bases numbered 3, after V lost 1 base and J lost 4 bases. The CDR3 covers 14 residues. From germline, CDR1 is SGHDT and CDR2 YYEEEE. In nucleotides, the CDR3 is TGTGCCAGCAGCTTGACAGGGGGAGGCACTGAAGCTTTCTTT. This codes for CASSLTGGGTEAFF.

The J gene is TRBJ1-2, the V gene TRBV27, with D tentatively TRBD1 (5 bases). V lost 5 bases to trimming and J lost 8 bases, with 24 bases between them. The CDR3 sequence is 16 residues long. CDR1 is MNHEY and CDR2 is SMNVEV in the germline V gene (reference sequence). The CDR3 here is CASSPLAGPLTWGYTF. DNA for the CDR3: TGTGCCAGCAGTCCCTTGGCGGGACCCTTGACGTGGGGCTACACCTTC.

A single count supports this clone. The rearrangement links TRBV2 to TRBJ2-3; 7 bases line up with TRBD2. Germline CDR1 and CDR2: SNHLY and FYNNEI. V trimming: 3 bases; J trimming: 2 bases; junction bases outside the gene matches: 11. The CDR3 runs to 17 residues. CDR3 protein: CASSDGMGAGITDTQYF. The CDR3 DNA follows: TGTGCCAGCAGTGATGGTATGGGAGCGGGAATCACAGATACGCAGTATTTT.

The genes are TRBV18 and TRBJ2-6; a weak D match, TRBD1 (6 bases). The CDR3 consists of 19 residues. V lost 2 bases and J lost 3, with 20 bases in between. From germline, CDR1 is KGHSH and CDR2 LQKENI. The CDR3 is CASSPYRTDFGVGANVLTF. The DNA of the CDR3 is TGTGCCAGCTCACCATATCGGACAGACTTTGGCGTTGGGGCCAACGTCCTGACTTTC.

The chain joins TRBV21-1 to TRBJ1-2; the D call in the table, TRBD1, was not verified against the DNA. TRBV21-1 is classified as a pseudogene. There are 14 residues in the CDR3. The CDR3 DNA follows: TGTGCCAGCAGCAACCGGGACAGGGGTGGGGGCTACACCTTC. Protein sequence: CASSNRDRGGGYTF.

Concerning this clone itself: Other nucleotide sequences from this sample produce the same CDR3. The chain links TRBV6-1 to TRBJ1-3, with unresolved D. This CDR3 contains 13 residues. CDR1 is MNHNS, CDR2 SASEGT, per germline. The V and J ends lost 1 base and 4 bases respectively, with 5 bases between them. The CDR3 nucleotides are TGTGCCAGCAGTGAAGTCCAGGGAAACACCATATATTTT. It translates to CASSEVQGNTIYF.

The V gene is TRBV4-3, the J gene TRBJ2-1; D perhaps matches TRBD2 (5 bases). This CDR3 region has 16 residues. V dropped 5 bases and J dropped 8 bases, with 22 bases sitting between them. The germline V gene encodes CDR1 LGHNA and CDR2 YSLEER. The CDR3 protein is CASSSPKSGGRHEQFF. The CDR3 DNA follows: TGCGCCAGCAGCAGCCCGAAAAGCGGTGGGCGGCATGAGCAGTTCTTC.

In nucleotides, the CDR3 is TGTGCCAGCAGCAACCGACTAGCGGGAGGGTACAGAGGTGGAGAGACCCAGTACTTC. Protein product: CASSNRLAGGYRGGETQYF. The chain links TRBV5-6 to TRBJ2-5; 14 nucleotides match TRBD2. Germline trimming cut 4 bases from V and 4 bases from J; bases unmatched to any gene: 15. The CDR3 has 19 residues. Germline CDR1 SGHDT, CDR2 YYEEEE.

This clone appeared once. The rearrangement joins TRBV7-9 to TRBJ2-3; possibly TRBD1 for D (6 bases). Germline-derived CDR1 and CDR2 are SEHNR and FQNEAQ (reference sequence). This CDR3 is built from 18 residues. The V end lost 0 bases, the J end lost 1 base, and 17 bases lay between the germline ends. The CDR3 is CASSLADTGPTGTDTQYF. CDR3 sequence (DNA): TGTGCCAGCAGCTTAGCGGATACAGGGCCAACCGGCACAGATACGCAGTATTTT.

The chain couples TRBV25-1 to TRBJ1-1; D is unclear. Between the trimmed V and J ends, which lost 1 base and 4 bases, there was a span of 13 bases. Germline loops: CDR1 MGHDK, CDR2 SYGVNS. The CDR3 runs to 15 residues. CDR3 DNA sequence: TGTGCCAGCAGTGAATCCGGGGTGGTCGGCACTGAAGCTTTCTTT. Residues: CASSESGVVGTEAFF.

The rearrangement uses TRBV6-6 and TRBJ2-3; 10 bases are a match to TRBD2. The CDR3 is 16 amino acids. Germline assignment: CDR1 MNHNY and CDR2 SVGAGI (reference sequence). The V segment lost 6 bases and the J segment 2 bases; nucleotides outside the gene matches: 8. This chain's CDR3 is CASRNLAGADTDTQYF. CDR3 nucleotides: TGTGCCAGCAGAAACCTAGCGGGGGCGGACACAGATACGCAGTATTTT.

This chain links TRBV9 with TRBJ2-3; 7 bases align to TRBD2. The CDR3 is 15 residues long. Germline loops: CDR1 SGDLS, CDR2 YYNGEE. Trimming at V came to 4 bases and at J to 2 bases, leaving 7 bases not matched to a gene. The chain's CDR3 is CASSQTSGNTDTQYF. CDR3 nucleotide sequence: TGTGCCAGCAGCCAAACCAGCGGGAACACAGATACGCAGTATTTT.

The genes are TRBV5-1 and TRBJ2-3; 7 nucleotides agree with TRBD2. Germline CDR1 is SGHRS and CDR2 is YFSETQ. The CDR3 extends over 17 amino acids. With 0 bases clipped from V and 3 bases from J, the junction kept 10 bases outside the gene matches. This CDR3 reads CASSLAGGRASTDTQYF. The CDR3 region has the DNA TGCGCCAGCAGCTTGGCCGGTGGGAGGGCGAGTACAGATACGCAGTATTTT.

This sequence joins TRBV19 and TRBJ2-7, with TRBD1 identical over 7 bases. The CDR3 loop spans 13 amino acids. The V gene end was trimmed by 0 bases and the J gene end by 4 bases; junction bases not matched to a gene: 0. CDR1 and CDR2 from the germline V gene are LNHDA and SQIVND (reference sequence). CDR3 loop: CASSIDRGYEQYF. CDR3 coding DNA: TGTGCCAGTAGTATAGACAGGGGGTACGAGCAGTACTTC.

This clone has only a few counts. The chain employs TRBV4-3 and TRBJ2-1; 7 positions match TRBD2. Germline CDR1 and CDR2: LGHNA and YSLEER. This CDR3 is built from 15 residues. Trimming took 1 base from V and 3 from J; bases not matched to a gene: 3. The CDR3 is CASSQVSGDYNEQFF. In nucleotides, the CDR3 is TGCGCCAGCAGCCAAGTAAGCGGGGACTACAATGAGCAGTTCTTC.

This chain connects TRBV14 to TRBJ2-5; D may be TRBD1 (5 bases). Germline loops: CDR1 SGHDN, CDR2 FVKESK. This CDR3 has 13 amino acids. V was pared by 3 bases and J by 4 bases, with 9 bases between. The chain's CDR3 is CASSQAGRETQYF. The CDR3 bases are TGTGCCAGCAGCCAGGCAGGGCGAGAGACCCAGTACTTC.

This clone was detected a few times. The chain links TRBV11-1 to TRBJ2-1; 12 nucleotides agree with TRBD2. The CDR3 is 18 amino acids. The trim removed 2 bases at V and 5 bases at J, leaving 10 bases unmatched. Germline V CDR1 and CDR2: SGHAT, FQDESV (reference sequence). CDR3 nucleotides: TGTGCCAGCAGCTTACAGAGACTAGCGGGAGCCCAACACAATGAGCAGTTCTTC. Translating gives CASSLQRLAGAQHNEQFF.

The V gene is TRBV19, the J gene TRBJ1-1; tentatively, D is TRBD1 (6 bases). Trimming took 8 bases from V and 4 from J, leaving 14 bases between them. Germline values: CDR1 LNHDA, CDR2 SQIVND (reference sequence). The CDR3 sequence is 13 residues long. The CDR3 DNA follows: TGTGCCAGTGGGGGGGGCGTGGGCACTGAAGCTTTCTTT. Its translation is CASGGGVGTEAFF.

The chain employs TRBV6-4 and TRBJ2-1; TRBD2 agrees at 9 bases. The germline V gene encodes CDR1 MRHNA and CDR2 SNTAGT. Unmatched junction bases numbered 10, after V lost 3 bases and J lost 7 bases. This CDR3 comprises 16 residues. The CDR3, as DNA: TGTGCCAGCAGTGAAATTAGCGGGAGCGGTATGAATGAGCAGTTCTTC. Its translation: CASSEISGSGMNEQFF.

On this clone itself: One end of the junction varies from germline; a read error may be responsible. V usage is TRBV7-7 and J usage is TRBJ2-1, with 8 nucleotides matching TRBD2. The CDR3 has 18 residues. Germline V gene sequence: CDR1 SSHAT, CDR2 FNYEAQ (reference sequence). CDR3 residues: CASSFGSGSGSSYNEQFF. For the CDR3, the DNA is TGTGCTAGCAGCTTCGGGAGCGGGAGCGGGAGCTCCTACAATGAGCAGTTCTTC.

The chain is built from TRBV30 and TRBJ2-5; D gene uncertain. The germline V gene encodes CDR1 GTSNPN and CDR2 SVGIG (reference sequence). This CDR3 has 10 amino acids. Trimming shortened V by 5 bases and J by 10 bases, and 11 bases separated the two germline ends. The CDR3 spells CAWGELGQYF. The CDR3 coding sequence is TGTGCCTGGGGAGAGCTAGGCCAGTACTTC.

The chain combines TRBV15 with TRBJ1-2; the D gene is possibly TRBD1 (6 bases). CDR1 and CDR2 from the germline V gene are LNHNV and YYDKDF (reference sequence). The CDR3 length is 13 residues. Deletions cut 5 bases from V and 4 bases from J, with 11 bases between. CDR3 region: CATSGRGGYGYTF. The CDR3 nucleotides are TGTGCCACCAGCGGCAGGGGCGGCTATGGCTACACCTTC.

The chain couples TRBV19 to TRBJ2-7, with 8 positions matching TRBD1. Trimming removed 5 bases from V and 6 bases from J; junction bases left unmatched: 6. Germline CDR1 LNHDA, CDR2 SQIVND (reference sequence). The CDR3 runs to 13 residues. CDR3 residues: CASSGQGSSEQYF. Here the CDR3 DNA reads TGTGCCAGTAGTGGACAGGGCAGTAGCGAGCAGTACTTC.

The chain carries TRBV5-1 and TRBJ1-2; perhaps TRBD1 as D (5 bases). V lost 6 bases and J 6 bases, leaving 12 bases between the germline ends. Germline V gene lookup returns CDR1 SGHRS and CDR2 YFSETQ. CDR3 length: 12 residues. In DNA form, the CDR3 reads TGCGCCAGCAAGGGGCGGAAGGATGGCTACACCTTC. It translates to CASKGRKDGYTF. Complete variable domain (other parts from reference TRBV5-1 and TRBJ1-2): KAGVTQTPRYLIKTRGQQVTLSCSPISGHRSVSWYQQTPGQGLQFLFEYFSETQRNKGNFPGRFSGRQFSNSRSEMNVSTLELGDSALYLCASKGRKDGYTFGSGTRLTVV.

This chain uses TRBV7-3 with TRBJ2-3; 13 bases map to TRBD2. Germline CDR1 is SGHTA and CDR2 is FQGTGA. After removal of 5 bases from V and 6 bases from J, the junction contained 8 bases not matched to a gene. The CDR3 has 16 amino acids. The DNA of the CDR3 is TGTGCCAGCAGCCCCAAAGGGACTAGCGGGATCGATACGCAGTATTTT. It yields the protein CASSPKGTSGIDTQYF.

J is TRBJ2-7 and V is TRBV15, with D possibly being TRBD1 (6 bases). The germline V gene encodes CDR1 LNHNV and CDR2 YYDKDF (reference sequence). The length of the CDR3 is 15 residues. The V and J ends lost 6 bases and 0 bases respectively, with 15 bases between them. The CDR3 is CATSETRQDSYEQYF. CDR3 nucleotide sequence: TGTGCCACCAGTGAGACAAGACAGGACTCCTACGAGCAGTACTTC.